A selection of T cell receptor beta chains follows, all from one sample in a study of cytomegalovirus exposure and HLA in healthy donors. Measured with immunoSEQ multiplex PCR; TCRdb has only the in-frame clones, and not every one. Of 140,000 or so clones listed, approximately 72% were seen once; the top ten hold 6.5%. Sequences were obtained from PBMCs. Every receptor here comes from a woman aged 55-75 years in good health and CMV-seronegative. Each CDR3 is given with its conserved first and last residue. The D gene is left open where the match is weak. Size is stated for part of the rows, as once, few or many counts, or as a class when the clone is expanded.

>TRBJ2-1|NA|NA|TRBV7-9
TGTGCCAGCAGCTTACTAAGAGAGCCTAGCGATGAGCAGTTCTTC
CASSLLREPSDEQFF
>TRBJ2-5|TRBD2|few|TRBV5-1
TGCGCCAGCAGCTTGGCGGCTGGCGGGGGGGCCGTGGAGACCCAGTACTTC
CASSLAAGGGAVETQYF
>TRBJ2-5|NA|few|TRBV5-1
TGCGCCAGCAGCCAGGCTGGCCAAGAGACCCAGTACTTC
CASSQAGQETQYF
>TRBJ2-7|NA|NA|TRBV29-1
TGCAGCGTTGAAGATCAAAGTAGACAGTACTTC
CSVEDQSRQYF
>TRBJ2-3|TRBD2|NA|TRBV9
TGTGCCAGCAGCGATTCGGGGGGAGGTAGGACAGATACGCAGTATTTT
CASSDSGGGRTDTQYF
>TRBJ2-3|TRBD2|NA|TRBV5-1
TGCGCCAGCAGCCGGGGACTAGCGGTATCAGATACGCAGTATTTT
CASSRGLAVSDTQYF
>TRBJ1-1|TRBD1|few|TRBV5-1
TGCGCCAGCAGCCGGGACAGGGGCCATGAAGCTTTCTTT
CASSRDRGHEAFF
>TRBJ1-2|TRBD1|NA|TRBV7-2
TGTGCCAGCAGCTTAACTTTCGTGACAGGGGATCCCTATGGCTACACCTTC
CASSLTFVTGDPYGYTF
>TRBJ2-3|NA|NA|TRBV5-6
TGTGCCAGCAGCTTGGTGCAGGGGAGCACAGATACGCAGTATTTT
CASSLVQGSTDTQYF
>TRBJ2-1|TRBD2|NA|TRBV27
TGTGCCAGGGGAGGACTAGCGGGGGGGTTGGGCAATGAGCAGTTCTTC
CARGGLAGGLGNEQFF
>TRBJ1-6|NA|few|TRBV2
TGTGCCAGTAGGGACATGGTAAACTCACCCCTCCACTTT
CASRDMVNSPLHF
>TRBJ2-2|TRBD1|NA|TRBV7-8
TGTGCCAGCAGCTTAGGGATTAGGGGGCCCGCAACGGGGGAGCTGTTTTTT
CASSLGIRGPATGELFF
>TRBJ2-7|TRBD2|NA|TRBV6-6
TGTGCCAGCAGTTCGCACTTACGGGGGGGACTCAACGAGCAGTACTTC
CASSSHLRGGLNEQYF
>TRBJ2-1|TRBD2|NA|TRBV28
TGTGCCAGCCGCGGGACTAGCGTTAATGAGCAGTTCTTC
CASRGTSVNEQFF
>TRBJ1-2|NA|NA|TRBV5-1
TGCGCCAGCAGCTTGGACAGGGATGGCTACACCTTC
CASSLDRDGYTF
>TRBJ1-4|NA|NA|TRBV13
TGTGCCAGCACCTCCGGGGGAGTAGGAGAAAAACTGTTTTTT
CASTSGGVGEKLFF
>TRBJ2-7|NA|NA|TRBV20-1
TGCAGTGCACCGGGACTCTACGAGCAGTACTTC
CSAPGLYEQYF
>TRBJ2-5|NA|NA|TRBV5-1
TGCGCCAGCAGCTTGTTTCAGGGAGGAGAGACCCAGTACTTC
CASSLFQGGETQYF
>TRBJ2-1|NA|NA|TRBV7-2
TGTGCCAGCAGCTTAGTAGCCTCAGGGTCATACAATGAGCAGTTCTTC
CASSLVASGSYNEQFF
>TRBJ1-1|NA|NA|TRBV19
TGTGCCAGTAGTGCCTCTCTCAGGACTGAAGCTTTCTTT
CASSASLRTEAFF
>TRBJ2-1|TRBD2|NA|TRBV19
TGTGCCAGTAGTATAGATCCGGCTAGCGGGAGGGCGAGGGGGACAAATGAGCAGTTCTTC
CASSIDPASGRARGTNEQFF
>TRBJ2-7|NA|NA|TRBV19
TGTGCCAGTAGTATAGCGGGACACCGACGGGGCGAGCAGTACTTC
CASSIAGHRRGEQYF
>TRBJ1-4|NA|NA|TRBV28
TGTGCCAGCAAAGAGACTAATGAAAAACTGTTTTTT
CASKETNEKLFF
>TRBJ1-2|TRBD1|NA|TRBV7-9
TGTTCCAGCAGCTTAGCTACAGAGGGGGCTAGGTATGGCTACACCTTC
CSSSLATEGARYGYTF
>TRBJ2-1|TRBD2|NA|TRBV9
TGTGCCAGCAGCGTAGTGGGGACTAGTCTAAGCGGGAGTGAGCAGTTCTTC
CASSVVGTSLSGSEQFF
>TRBJ1-5|TRBD1|once|TRBV19
TGTGCCAGTAGTGTATGGGACAGTGCGAGCAATCAGCCCCAGCATTTT
CASSVWDSASNQPQHF
>TRBJ2-2|TRBD1|few|TRBV28
TGTGCCAGCAGATCCACAGGGGAGAACACCGGGGAGCTGTTTTTT
CASRSTGENTGELFF
>TRBJ2-3|TRBD2|NA|TRBV11-2
TGTGCCAGCAGCTTAATTGGGGGGGGAATCACAGATACGCAGTATTTT
CASSLIGGGITDTQYF
>TRBJ1-1|NA|NA|TRBV11-2
TGTGCCAGCAGCTTTGGGGCTAGGACTGAAGCTTTCTTT
CASSFGARTEAFF
>TRBJ1-2|TRBD1|NA|TRBV18
TGTGCCAGCTCACCGGGACAGGGATATGGCTACACCTTC
CASSPGQGYGYTF
>TRBJ2-7|NA|NA|TRBV28
TGTGCCAGCATACCCGGAGGGACAGCTACCGGAGAGCAGTACTTC
CASIPGGTATGEQYF
>TRBJ2-3|TRBD2|NA|TRBV25-1
TGTGCCAGCAGTGAGTCCCTAGCGGGGCGGGCTAGCACAGATACGCAGTATTTT
CASSESLAGRASTDTQYF
>TRBJ1-2|NA|once|TRBV4-2
TGTGCCAGCAGCCAAGTAGCCGGTAACTATGGCTACACCTTC
CASSQVAGNYGYTF
>TRBJ1-3|TRBD1|few|TRBV6-5
TGTGCCAGCAGTCCGGACAGGGATCTTGGTGTCACCATATATTTT
CASSPDRDLGVTIYF
>TRBJ2-1|NA|NA|TRBV7-9
TGTGCCAGCAGCTTAGAAGGGACAATGGGGTTCTTC
CASSLEGTMGFF
>TRBJ2-7|TRBD2|few|TRBV7-9
TGTGCCAGCAGCTTAGCGGGGACTAGGACCAGGGAGCAGTACTTC
CASSLAGTRTREQYF
>TRBJ2-7|NA|few|TRBV10-3
TGTGCCATCAGTGTTCAGGGGACCGAGCAGTACTTC
CAISVQGTEQYF
>TRBJ1-4|NA|NA|TRBV25-1
TGTGCCAGCAGTGCCGGACAGAAACTGTTTTTT
CASSAGQKLFF
>TRBJ1-1|TRBD1|NA|TRBV7-9
TGTGCCAGCAGCCCCGGGACAGGTGGTGCCACTGAAGCTTTCTTT
CASSPGTGGATEAFF
>TRBJ2-1|NA|once|TRBV7-9
TGTGCCAGCAGCTGGGGGGACCCAAATGAGCAGTTCTTC
CASSWGDPNEQFF
>TRBJ2-6|NA|NA|TRBV2
TGTGCCAGCAGCCTAGGAGGGTATGGGGCCAACGTCCTGACTTTC
CASSLGGYGANVLTF
>TRBJ2-1|TRBD2|NA|TRBV2
TGTGCCAGCAGGGCGGGACTAGCGGGAGTTTCGCAGTTCTTC
CASRAGLAGVSQFF
>TRBJ1-3|NA|NA|TRBV5-1
TGCGCCAGCGGCTCAGGGGACGGAAACACCATATATTTT
CASGSGDGNTIYF
>TRBJ1-4|TRBD1|NA|TRBV15
TGTGCCACCAGGGGAAGAGGAGGGGGCTGGGAAAAACTGTTTTTT
CATRGRGGGWEKLFF